Listed here are 8 T cell receptor beta chains from one sample, sequenced in a study of beta chain features in type 1 diabetes. Study outcomes and limitations: Moderate but significant shortening of TCRB CDR3s was recorded in all four CD4+ subsets from Type 1 diabetes patients.

For these TCRs, the target antigens are not known. cDNA synthesis used the whole RNA isolate, giving expressed TCRB sequences. Some clones are missing from TCRdb's copy, which holds only in-frame ones; the method was immunoSEQ multiplex PCR. The sample yields about 170,000 clones, roughly 8% seen once. The sequenced sample consisted of central memory CD4+ T cells from blood. These receptors were taken from a man between 18 and 35 years old with type 1 diabetes.

As DNA, the CDR3 is TGTGCCAGCAGTTTGGGACAGGGCGGCTACGAGCAGTACTTC. This encodes CASSLGQGGYEQYF. The rearrangement links TRBV28 to TRBJ2-7; 9 bases align to TRBD1. The CDR3 loop spans 14 amino acids. Looked up from germline, CDR1 is MDHEN and CDR2 is SYDVKM. V lost 3 bases to trimming and J lost 3 bases; unmatched junction nucleotides: 3. The full variable domain, its missing parts supplied by reference TRBV28 and TRBJ2-7, is DVKVTQSSRYLVKRTGEKVFLECVQDMDHENMFWYRQDPGLGLRLIYFSYDVKMKEKGDIPEGYSVSREKKERFSLILESASTNQTSMYLCASSLGQGGYEQYFGPGTRLTVT.

This rearrangement joins TRBV5-1 to TRBJ2-6; tentatively, D is TRBD2 (7 bases). CDR1 is SGHRS and CDR2 is YFSETQ in the germline V gene. CDR3 size: 17 residues. Trimming stripped 0 bases from V and 4 bases from J, with 14 bases between. The CDR3 DNA reads as TGCGCCAGCAGCTTGGAGGGGGGGCCGGGAGGGGCCAACGTCCTGACTTTC. It encodes CASSLEGGPGGANVLTF.

V is TRBV6-6 and J is TRBJ1-4; D gene ambiguous. The CDR3 runs 14 residues. Germline CDR1 MNHNY, CDR2 SVGAGI (reference sequence). V was pared by 4 bases and J by 8 bases, with 14 bases between. CDR3 in amino acids: CASSLWVGGEKLFF. In DNA, the CDR3 is TGTGCCAGCAGTTTATGGGTCGGCGGGGAAAAACTGTTTTTT.

This clone showed up just a few times. The chain couples TRBV5-5 to TRBJ2-7, with D unclear. Trimming pared 7 bases from V and 0 bases from J, leaving 14 bases between. Germline CDR1 and CDR2: SGHKS and YYEKEE (reference sequence). This CDR3 contains 14 residues. Here the CDR3 reads CASASSPSSYEQYF. The CDR3 region has the DNA TGTGCCAGCGCGTCTTCCCCCTCCTCCTACGAGCAGTACTTC.

This clone was picked up a small number of times. The chain recombines TRBV6-1 with TRBJ1-2, with D possibly matching TRBD1 (5 bases). Looked up from germline, CDR1 is MNHNS and CDR2 is SASEGT. This CDR3 spans 13 amino acids. Trimming pared 10 bases from V and 8 bases from J, leaving 20 bases between. CDR3 residues: CAMKDGGNRGYTF. The CDR3 nucleotides are TGTGCCATGAAAGACGGGGGGAATCGGGGCTACACCTTC.

The chain combines TRBV10-3 with TRBJ2-3, with 9 bases that match TRBD2. CDR3 length: 16 amino acids. Germline V gene sequence: CDR1 ENHRY, CDR2 SYGVKD. The J segment lost 0 bases and the V segment lost 4 bases, leaving 5 bases of the junction unmatched. The DNA of the CDR3 is TGTGCCATCAGTGCTACCGGGACTAGCAGCACAGATACGCAGTATTTT. The encoded protein is CAISATGTSSTDTQYF.

The table lists this clone with a few counts. The chain joins TRBV7-2 to TRBJ2-5, with D perhaps matching TRBD1 (5 bases). Germline-derived CDR1 and CDR2 are SGHTA and FQGNSA. V was shortened by 5 bases and J by 2 bases, with 9 bases between the two germline ends. CDR3 length: 13 residues. As DNA, the CDR3 is TGTGCCAGCAGCCCGACAGCACAAGAGACCCAGTACTTC. Amino acids: CASSPTAQETQYF. Looking up the rest from reference TRBV7-2 and TRBJ2-5 gives the full variable domain: GAGVSQSPSNKVTEKGKDVELRCDPISGHTALYWYRQSLGQGLEFLIYFQGNSAPDKSGLPSDRFSAERTGGSVSTLTIQRTQQEDSAVYLCASSPTAQETQYFGPGTRLLVL.

V is TRBV29-1 and J is TRBJ1-2; TRBD1 agrees at 7 bases. Trimming took 0 bases from V and 14 from J; bases not matched to a gene: 9. Germline V gene sequence: CDR1 SQVTM, CDR2 ANQGSEA. This CDR3 spans 12 amino acids. The CDR3: CSVEDQGQRSTF. The CDR3 DNA sequence: TGCAGCGTTGAAGATCAGGGACAGCGGTCGACCTTC.